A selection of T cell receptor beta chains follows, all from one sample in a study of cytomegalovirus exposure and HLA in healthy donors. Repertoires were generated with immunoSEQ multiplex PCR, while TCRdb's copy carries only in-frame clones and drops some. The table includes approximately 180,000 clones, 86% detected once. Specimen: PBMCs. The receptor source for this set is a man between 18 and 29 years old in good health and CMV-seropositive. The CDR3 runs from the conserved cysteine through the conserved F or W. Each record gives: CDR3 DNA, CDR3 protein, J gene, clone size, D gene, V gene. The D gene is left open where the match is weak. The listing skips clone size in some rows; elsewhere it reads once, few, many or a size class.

cdr3_nt: TGTGCCAGCAGCTTGGGATCTGGGACACTTACCTTT
cdr3_aa: CASSLGSGTLTF
j_call: TRBJ1-1
clone_size: once
d_call: .
v_call: TRBV5-6

cdr3_nt: TGTGCTAGTGGTTTAAATTACTACGAGCAGTACTTC
cdr3_aa: CASGLNYYEQYF
j_call: TRBJ2-7
clone_size: once
d_call: .
v_call: TRBV12-5

cdr3_nt: TGTGCCAGCAGCTCAGCCGGGACACTTTTTGAGCAGTACTTC
cdr3_aa: CASSSAGTLFEQYF
j_call: TRBJ2-7
clone_size: .
d_call: .
v_call: TRBV11-2

cdr3_nt: TGTGCCAGCTCACCTCAGGGGGCGGAGGAAAAACTGTTTTTT
cdr3_aa: CASSPQGAEEKLFF
j_call: TRBJ1-4
clone_size: .
d_call: TRBD1
v_call: TRBV18

cdr3_nt: TGTGCCAGCAGCCCGATATGGGGCGGGAAAGACTACAATGAGCAGTTCTTC
cdr3_aa: CASSPIWGGKDYNEQFF
j_call: TRBJ2-1
clone_size: .
d_call: .
v_call: TRBV9

cdr3_nt: TGTGCCAGCAGCCAAGCCGGGACAGGGGACGACAATGAGCAGTTCTTC
cdr3_aa: CASSQAGTGDDNEQFF
j_call: TRBJ2-1
clone_size: .
d_call: TRBD1
v_call: TRBV4-2

cdr3_nt: TGTGCCAGCAGTCAACAGGGAGAGCAGCCCCAGCATTTT
cdr3_aa: CASSQQGEQPQHF
j_call: TRBJ1-5
clone_size: .
d_call: .
v_call: TRBV27

cdr3_nt: TGTGCCAGCAGCCCGGGACAGATCCTCTACGAGCAGTACTTC
cdr3_aa: CASSPGQILYEQYF
j_call: TRBJ2-7
clone_size: .
d_call: TRBD1
v_call: TRBV6-1

cdr3_nt: TGTGCCAGCAGTGCTACAGGGAAAGTTCAGCCCCAGCATTTT
cdr3_aa: CASSATGKVQPQHF
j_call: TRBJ1-5
clone_size: .
d_call: .
v_call: TRBV2

cdr3_nt: TGTGCCAGCAGTTTAGACTCTATCCTCCCTAATGAGCAGTTCTTC
cdr3_aa: CASSLDSILPNEQFF
j_call: TRBJ2-1
clone_size: .
d_call: .
v_call: TRBV27

cdr3_nt: TGCGCCAGCAGCTGGCCCCGGACAGACAACACCGGGGAGCTGTTTTTT
cdr3_aa: CASSWPRTDNTGELFF
j_call: TRBJ2-2
clone_size: .
d_call: .
v_call: TRBV5-1

cdr3_nt: TGTGCCAGCAGCTTATCGAGGGGGTCCTCTGGTGAGCAGTTCTTC
cdr3_aa: CASSLSRGSSGEQFF
j_call: TRBJ2-1
clone_size: .
d_call: .
v_call: TRBV7-3

cdr3_nt: TGCGCCAGCAGTCAATCGACAGGGGGCCGGGGGAACACTGAAGCTTTCTTT
cdr3_aa: CASSQSTGGRGNTEAFF
j_call: TRBJ1-1
clone_size: .
d_call: TRBD1
v_call: TRBV23-1

cdr3_nt: TGCGCCAGCAGCCAAGCCACGGGTAGTGGATACGAGCAGTACTTC
cdr3_aa: CASSQATGSGYEQYF
j_call: TRBJ2-7
clone_size: once
d_call: .
v_call: TRBV4-3

cdr3_nt: TGTGCCAGCAGCCCGACAATCCCCTCAGATACGCAGTATTTT
cdr3_aa: CASSPTIPSDTQYF
j_call: TRBJ2-3
clone_size: .
d_call: .
v_call: TRBV5-6

cdr3_nt: TGTGCCAGCACCCCCCGGGACAGCCACTACGAGCAGTACTTC
cdr3_aa: CASTPRDSHYEQYF
j_call: TRBJ2-7
clone_size: .
d_call: TRBD1
v_call: TRBV9

cdr3_nt: TGTGCCAGTAGTATGAGCGGGGCATACAATGAGCAGTTCTTC
cdr3_aa: CASSMSGAYNEQFF
j_call: TRBJ2-1
clone_size: .
d_call: TRBD2
v_call: TRBV19

cdr3_nt: TGTGCCAGCAGCCCGGGACTCCTGAGCTCCTACGAGCAGTACTTC
cdr3_aa: CASSPGLLSSYEQYF
j_call: TRBJ2-7
clone_size: .
d_call: .
v_call: TRBV7-2

cdr3_nt: TGTGCTAGCAGCCCCGTGGGGCCGGACACTGAAGCTTTCTTT
cdr3_aa: CASSPVGPDTEAFF
j_call: TRBJ1-1
clone_size: .
d_call: .
v_call: TRBV7-7

cdr3_nt: TGTGCCAGCGCCGAACAGAATGAAAAACTGTTTTTT
cdr3_aa: CASAEQNEKLFF
j_call: TRBJ1-4
clone_size: few
d_call: .
v_call: TRBV7-9

cdr3_nt: TGTGCCAGCAGCTTGGCACGACTAGCGGGGACCGGGGAGCTGTTTTTT
cdr3_aa: CASSLARLAGTGELFF
j_call: TRBJ2-2
clone_size: once
d_call: TRBD2
v_call: TRBV5-4

cdr3_nt: TGTGCCAGTAGTTCGGGACTAGCGGGAGGTATAGACAATGAGCAGTTCTTC
cdr3_aa: CASSSGLAGGIDNEQFF
j_call: TRBJ2-1
clone_size: .
d_call: TRBD2
v_call: TRBV19

cdr3_nt: TGTGCCAGCAGCCTTACGGGCGGGGGGTCGGATACGCAGTATTTT
cdr3_aa: CASSLTGGGSDTQYF
j_call: TRBJ2-3
clone_size: .
d_call: TRBD2
v_call: TRBV11-2

cdr3_nt: TGTGCCAGCGGAGATTACGAGCAGTACTTC
cdr3_aa: CASGDYEQYF
j_call: TRBJ2-7
clone_size: .
d_call: .
v_call: TRBV9

cdr3_nt: TGCGCCAGTTCGCCCGGGACAGGTACCTACAATGAGCAGTTCTTC
cdr3_aa: CASSPGTGTYNEQFF
j_call: TRBJ2-1
clone_size: .
d_call: TRBD1
v_call: TRBV4-1

cdr3_nt: TGTGCCAGCAGCTCCGGGGCCTACGAGCAGTACTTC
cdr3_aa: CASSSGAYEQYF
j_call: TRBJ2-7
clone_size: .
d_call: .
v_call: TRBV7-2

cdr3_nt: TGTGCCTGGAGTTGGCGGGGGGGCCGGAATACGCAGTATTTT
cdr3_aa: CAWSWRGGRNTQYF
j_call: TRBJ2-3
clone_size: .
d_call: TRBD2
v_call: TRBV30

cdr3_nt: TGCAGCGTTGGATGGGGCAGCAACTACGAGCAGTACTTC
cdr3_aa: CSVGWGSNYEQYF
j_call: TRBJ2-7
clone_size: .
d_call: .
v_call: TRBV29-1

cdr3_nt: TGTGCCAGCAGCGTAGATCTGCGTAATGAGCAGTTCTTC
cdr3_aa: CASSVDLRNEQFF
j_call: TRBJ2-1
clone_size: .
d_call: .
v_call: TRBV9

cdr3_nt: TGTGCCAGCAGTTTATGGAGCGCTAGCTCCTACGAGCAGTACTTC
cdr3_aa: CASSLWSASSYEQYF
j_call: TRBJ2-7
clone_size: .
d_call: .
v_call: TRBV28

cdr3_nt: TGTGCCAGCAGTTTGGCGACAGGGGTCGAGCAGTACTTC
cdr3_aa: CASSLATGVEQYF
j_call: TRBJ2-7
clone_size: few
d_call: TRBD1
v_call: TRBV27

cdr3_nt: TGTGCCAGCAGCGTAGGGGCTAGCGGGCCTCAAGAGACCCAGTACTTC
cdr3_aa: CASSVGASGPQETQYF
j_call: TRBJ2-5
clone_size: .
d_call: TRBD2
v_call: TRBV9

cdr3_nt: TGTGCCAGCTCGCCCATGGGACTAGGTTCGATAGGTGAGCAGTTCTTC
cdr3_aa: CASSPMGLGSIGEQFF
j_call: TRBJ2-1
clone_size: .
d_call: TRBD2
v_call: TRBV18

cdr3_nt: TGTGCCAGTAGTCTCAGTCATTTAGCCAAAAACATTCAGTACTTC
cdr3_aa: CASSLSHLAKNIQYF
j_call: TRBJ2-4
clone_size: .
d_call: .
v_call: TRBV19

cdr3_nt: TGTGCCAGCATGAATAGGCCGGGGAGGGAGACCCAGTACTTC
cdr3_aa: CASMNRPGRETQYF
j_call: TRBJ2-5
clone_size: .
d_call: .
v_call: TRBV2

cdr3_nt: TGTGCCAGCAGGGTAGAGGAAGGGGTCCCGTGGGGCTACACCTTC
cdr3_aa: CASRVEEGVPWGYTF
j_call: TRBJ1-2
clone_size: .
d_call: .
v_call: TRBV28

cdr3_nt: TGTGCCAGCAGTAGACGAGGAGGGGTGTCCTACGAGCAGTACTTC
cdr3_aa: CASSRRGGVSYEQYF
j_call: TRBJ2-7
clone_size: .
d_call: .
v_call: TRBV27

cdr3_nt: TGCGCCAGCAGCCAAGCAGGAAGAAACACCATATATTTT
cdr3_aa: CASSQAGRNTIYF
j_call: TRBJ1-3
clone_size: .
d_call: .
v_call: TRBV4-1

cdr3_nt: TGTGCCAGCAGCTTAAGGCAAGGGGGCCTGGAAACTTTCTTT
cdr3_aa: CASSLRQGGLETFF
j_call: TRBJ1-1
clone_size: .
d_call: TRBD1
v_call: TRBV11-1

cdr3_nt: TGTGCCAGCAGCTTGGGACTAGCGGGTAATGAGCAGTTCTTC
cdr3_aa: CASSLGLAGNEQFF
j_call: TRBJ2-1
clone_size: .
d_call: TRBD2
v_call: TRBV5-6

cdr3_nt: TGTGCCAGCTCAAAAACAGGACAAACTAATGAAAAACTGTTTTTT
cdr3_aa: CASSKTGQTNEKLFF
j_call: TRBJ1-4
clone_size: once
d_call: .
v_call: TRBV18

cdr3_nt: TGTGCCAGCAGCCCTCGGGGAGCGTCGAGCTCCTACGAGCAGTACTTC
cdr3_aa: CASSPRGASSSYEQYF
j_call: TRBJ2-7
clone_size: .
d_call: .
v_call: TRBV11-2

cdr3_nt: TGTGCCAGCAGAACAGGGTCAGATACGCAGTATTTT
cdr3_aa: CASRTGSDTQYF
j_call: TRBJ2-3
clone_size: .
d_call: .
v_call: TRBV2

cdr3_nt: TGTGCCAGCAGTGACCAGGGGAGCTATGGCTACACCTTC
cdr3_aa: CASSDQGSYGYTF
j_call: TRBJ1-2
clone_size: .
d_call: .
v_call: TRBV2

cdr3_nt: TGCGCCAGCAGCCCGGGACTAGCGGGAGCCAATGAGCAGTTCTTC
cdr3_aa: CASSPGLAGANEQFF
j_call: TRBJ2-1
clone_size: .
d_call: TRBD2
v_call: TRBV4-3

cdr3_nt: TGTGCCAGCAGCGCGTCTAGTTCCGGAGAGCAGTACTTC
cdr3_aa: CASSASSSGEQYF
j_call: TRBJ2-7
clone_size: .
d_call: .
v_call: TRBV9

cdr3_nt: TGTGCCAGCAGCCCCGACAGGCAGATTCAGCCCCAGCATTTT
cdr3_aa: CASSPDRQIQPQHF
j_call: TRBJ1-5
clone_size: .
d_call: .
v_call: TRBV7-2

cdr3_nt: TGTGCCAGCAGCTTGAGCCAGGACAAGCAGTTCTTC
cdr3_aa: CASSLSQDKQFF
j_call: TRBJ2-1
clone_size: .
d_call: .
v_call: TRBV7-2

cdr3_nt: TGTGCCACCCGGGGAGGGTGGGACGAGCAGTACTTC
cdr3_aa: CATRGGWDEQYF
j_call: TRBJ2-7
clone_size: .
d_call: TRBD2
v_call: TRBV6-5

cdr3_nt: TGTGCCAGCAGCCTTTTACAGGGCACAGATACGCAGTATTTT
cdr3_aa: CASSLLQGTDTQYF
j_call: TRBJ2-3
clone_size: .
d_call: .
v_call: TRBV28

cdr3_nt: TGTGCCAGCGTAGACAGGGGGGTCGACAATGAGCAGTTCTTC
cdr3_aa: CASVDRGVDNEQFF
j_call: TRBJ2-1
clone_size: .
d_call: TRBD1
v_call: TRBV7-9

cdr3_nt: TGTGCCAGCTCCCCGGACAATCCCACCTACAATGAGCAGTTCTTC
cdr3_aa: CASSPDNPTYNEQFF
j_call: TRBJ2-1
clone_size: .
d_call: .
v_call: TRBV27

cdr3_nt: TGTGCCAGCAGTACTACCACTCTAGGGGGCACCTTC
cdr3_aa: CASSTTTLGGTF
j_call: TRBJ1-2
clone_size: many
d_call: .
v_call: TRBV7-9

cdr3_nt: TGCGCCAGCAGCCCGGACAGGGGACCTACCTACGAGCAGTACTTC
cdr3_aa: CASSPDRGPTYEQYF
j_call: TRBJ2-7
clone_size: few
d_call: TRBD1
v_call: TRBV5-1

cdr3_nt: TGTGCCAGCAACCAGGGTCTACCCTTTACGAACACTGAAGCTTTCTTT
cdr3_aa: CASNQGLPFTNTEAFF
j_call: TRBJ1-1
clone_size: .
d_call: .
v_call: TRBV27

cdr3_nt: TGTGCCTGGAGTGAAGCCGCCACAGTCCTGTATGAGCAGTTCTTC
cdr3_aa: CAWSEAATVLYEQFF
j_call: TRBJ2-1
clone_size: .
d_call: .
v_call: TRBV30

cdr3_nt: TGCGCCAGCAGCAGGACAGTCCAGGTTGAAGCTTTCTTT
cdr3_aa: CASSRTVQVEAFF
j_call: TRBJ1-1
clone_size: .
d_call: .
v_call: TRBV23-1

cdr3_nt: TGTGCCAGCAGCTCCGGCGGGCCCTTACGACTGAATGAGCAGTTCTTC
cdr3_aa: CASSSGGPLRLNEQFF
j_call: TRBJ2-1
clone_size: .
d_call: .
v_call: TRBV5-6

cdr3_nt: TGTGCCAGCCACGCAGGGCCTCACACTGAAGCTTTCTTT
cdr3_aa: CASHAGPHTEAFF
j_call: TRBJ1-1
clone_size: .
d_call: .
v_call: TRBV7-3